Included here is one TCR beta chain sequence, with context. As yet, its antigen is unknown. This specimen belongs to a study of cytomegalovirus exposure and HLA in healthy donors. The PCR employed 60 Vbeta primers together with 13 Jbeta primers. Assay used: immunoSEQ multiplex PCR; TCRdb lists only in-frame clones, some missing. The sample includes 200,000 to 250,000 clones, 65% to 85% of them seen just once. Findings and caveats of the study: Upon later analysis, HLA-associated TCR beta chains proved more clonally expanded than other, equally common chains. Solely CMV serostatus was available to characterize immune exposure.

CDR3 length: 12 amino acids. Germline V CDR1 and CDR2: MNHNS, SASEGT. Trimming removed 6 bases from V and 8 bases from J, with 13 bases in between. The V gene is TRBV6-1, the J gene TRBJ1-2, with a tentative D call TRBD1 (5 bases). The sequence was collected from a boy aged 2 to 9 in good health and CMV-seronegative. Input material: PBMCs. CDR3 loop: CASRGTASGYTF. The CDR3 DNA reads as TGTGCCAGCAGGGGGACTGCTTCCGGCTACACCTTC.